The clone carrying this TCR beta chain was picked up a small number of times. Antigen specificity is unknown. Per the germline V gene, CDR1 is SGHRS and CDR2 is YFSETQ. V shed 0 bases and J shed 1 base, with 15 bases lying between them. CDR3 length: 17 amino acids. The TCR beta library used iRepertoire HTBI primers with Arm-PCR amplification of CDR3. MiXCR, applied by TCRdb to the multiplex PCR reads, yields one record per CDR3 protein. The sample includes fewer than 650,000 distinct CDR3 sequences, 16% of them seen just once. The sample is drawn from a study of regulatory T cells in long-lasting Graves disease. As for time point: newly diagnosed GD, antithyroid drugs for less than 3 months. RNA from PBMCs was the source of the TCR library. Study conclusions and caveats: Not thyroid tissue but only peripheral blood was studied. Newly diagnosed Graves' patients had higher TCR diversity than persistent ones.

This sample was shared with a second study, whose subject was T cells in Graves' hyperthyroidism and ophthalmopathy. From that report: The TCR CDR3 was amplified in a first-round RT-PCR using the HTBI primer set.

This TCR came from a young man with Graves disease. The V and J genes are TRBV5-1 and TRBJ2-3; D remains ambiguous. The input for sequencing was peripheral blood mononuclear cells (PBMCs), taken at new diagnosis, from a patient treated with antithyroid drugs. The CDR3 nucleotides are TGCGCCAGCAGCTTGGTGTTTCGAAGGGATCGCACAGATACGCAGTATTTT. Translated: CASSLVFRRDRTDTQYF.